This paragraph covers one T cell receptor (beta chain) sequence. Its antigen is not known. This specimen belongs to a study of cytomegalovirus exposure and HLA in healthy donors. Deletions cut 3 bases from V and 6 bases from J, with 3 bases between. The CDR3 runs to 10 residues. In germline, CDR1 is SGDLS, CDR2 YYNGEE. Method: immunoSEQ multiplex PCR; TCRdb's copy keeps in-frame clones and lacks some. This sample carries over 85,000 clones, approximately 93% of them seen once, and the ten largest clones take around 1.1%. Study-wide points: Rare sequences made up most TCRs, while some public TCRs were found in many donors.

The specimen sequenced was PBMCs. The rearrangement uses TRBV9 and TRBJ1-2; D remains ambiguous. This receptor was taken from a woman aged 30 to 39 in good health and CMV-seropositive. The CDR3 DNA reads as TGTGCCAGCAGCGGAGATGGCTACACCTTC. Translating gives CASSGDGYTF.